The text below deals with one T cell receptor beta chain. Per the germline V gene, CDR1 is KGHDR and CDR2 is SFDVKD. Trimming stripped 0 bases from V and 7 bases from J, with 6 bases between. The CDR3 length is 13 residues. The sample belongs to a study of blood T cell repertoires in COVID-19. As processed by the authors: Estimation of nucleated cell counts relied on the amplification of reference gene primers. Profiling relied on immunoSEQ multiplex PCR, and the TCRdb table lists in-frame clones only, not all of them. Clone size and the V and J calls come from that table; the DNA yielded D and trimming. The table shows hundreds of thousands of clones, with roughly 90% occurring only once.

V gene TRBV24-1 combines with J gene TRBJ2-1; D gene uncertain. The sample taken for sequencing was peripheral blood. The sequence derives from a woman in her 30s with active or convalescent COVID-19. The CDR3 here is CATSDLRANEQFF. In nucleotides, the CDR3 is TGTGCCACCAGTGATTTGCGAGCAAATGAGCAGTTCTTC.